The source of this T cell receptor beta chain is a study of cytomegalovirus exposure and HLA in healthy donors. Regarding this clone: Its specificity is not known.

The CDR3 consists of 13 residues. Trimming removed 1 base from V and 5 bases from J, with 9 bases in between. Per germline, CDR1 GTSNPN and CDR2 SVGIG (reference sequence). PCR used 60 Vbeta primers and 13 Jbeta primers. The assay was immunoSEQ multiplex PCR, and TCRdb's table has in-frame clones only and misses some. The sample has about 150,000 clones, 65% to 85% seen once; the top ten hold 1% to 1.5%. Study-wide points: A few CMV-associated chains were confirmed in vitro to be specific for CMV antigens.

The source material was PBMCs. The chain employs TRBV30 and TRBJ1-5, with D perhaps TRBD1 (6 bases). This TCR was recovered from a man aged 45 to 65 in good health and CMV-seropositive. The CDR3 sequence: CAWSADRYQPQHF. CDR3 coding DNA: TGTGCCTGGAGTGCAGACAGGTATCAGCCCCAGCATTTT.